A selection of T cell receptor beta chains follows, all from one sample in a study of blood T cell repertoires in COVID-19. Libraries were prepared by immunoSEQ multiplex PCR; TCRdb keeps only in-frame clonotypes and omits some of them. Of some 360,000 clones listed, 85% to 90% are singletons. The sequenced sample was PBMCs or T cells enriched from blood (not recorded which). Receptors were obtained from a woman in her twenties or thirties who had been exposed to COVID-19. Each CDR3 is given with its conserved first and last residue. D genes are given only for firm matches. Only some rows state a clone size, as once, few, many or a class for expanded clones.

v_call: TRBV12-3/TRBV12-4
d_call: NA
j_call: TRBJ1-1
clone_size: NA
cdr3_aa: CASTGSWGTEAFF
cdr3_nt: TGTGCCAGCACCGGGAGTTGGGGTACTGAAGCTTTCTTT

v_call: TRBV19
d_call: TRBD2
j_call: TRBJ2-1
clone_size: NA
cdr3_aa: CASTREWMSEQFF
cdr3_nt: TGTGCCAGTACGCGGGAGTGGATGAGTGAGCAGTTCTTC

v_call: TRBV28
d_call: TRBD1
j_call: TRBJ2-3
clone_size: NA
cdr3_aa: CASSTPGQGSTDTQYF
cdr3_nt: TGTGCCAGCAGTACCCCCGGACAGGGAAGCACAGATACGCAGTATTTT

v_call: TRBV10-3
d_call: TRBD2
j_call: TRBJ2-3
clone_size: NA
cdr3_aa: CAISPERERAQYF
cdr3_nt: TGTGCCATCAGTCCAGAGCGGGAGAGGGCGCAGTATTTT

v_call: TRBV2
d_call: NA
j_call: TRBJ2-1
clone_size: NA
cdr3_aa: CASSEAQERLSSYNEQFF
cdr3_nt: TGTGCCAGCAGTGAAGCGCAAGAGCGGTTGAGCTCCTACAATGAGCAGTTCTTC

v_call: TRBV5-8
d_call: TRBD1
j_call: TRBJ1-6
clone_size: NA
cdr3_aa: CASSLGDRVRSPLHF
cdr3_nt: TGTGCCAGCAGCTTGGGGGACAGGGTTCGGTCACCCCTCCACTTT

v_call: TRBV30
d_call: NA
j_call: TRBJ1-4
clone_size: NA
cdr3_aa: CAWSGGRVEKLFF
cdr3_nt: TGTGCCTGGAGTGGGGGGCGCGTGGAAAAACTGTTTTTT

v_call: TRBV27
d_call: TRBD1
j_call: TRBJ1-2
clone_size: once
cdr3_aa: CASSFTGGVYGYTF
cdr3_nt: TGTGCCAGCAGTTTTACAGGGGGAGTCTATGGCTACACCTTC

v_call: TRBV4-1
d_call: TRBD1
j_call: TRBJ1-4
clone_size: NA
cdr3_aa: CASSQDRGTGNEKLFF
cdr3_nt: TGCGCCAGCAGCCAAGATCGGGGGACAGGCAATGAAAAACTGTTTTTT

v_call: TRBV27
d_call: NA
j_call: TRBJ2-7
clone_size: NA
cdr3_aa: CASSLSQGGWAYEQYF
cdr3_nt: TGTGCCAGCAGTTTAAGCCAGGGAGGATGGGCCTACGAGCAGTACTTC

v_call: TRBV5-1
d_call: NA
j_call: TRBJ2-5
clone_size: NA
cdr3_aa: CASSLWGVGETQYF
cdr3_nt: TGCGCCAGCAGCTTGTGGGGGGTCGGAGAGACCCAGTACTTC

v_call: TRBV7-2
d_call: TRBD2
j_call: TRBJ2-3
clone_size: NA
cdr3_aa: CASSLERLAGVDTQYF
cdr3_nt: TGTGCCAGCAGCTTAGAAAGACTAGCGGGAGTAGATACGCAGTATTTT

v_call: TRBV28
d_call: TRBD2
j_call: TRBJ2-1
clone_size: NA
cdr3_aa: CASSFPLLAVYNEQFF
cdr3_nt: TGTGCCAGCAGTTTTCCGCTGCTAGCGGTATACAATGAGCAGTTCTTC

v_call: TRBV29-1
d_call: TRBD1
j_call: TRBJ2-6
clone_size: NA
cdr3_aa: CSVETFPGQGSGANVLTF
cdr3_nt: TGCAGCGTAGAGACATTTCCGGGACAGGGCTCTGGGGCCAACGTCCTGACTTTC

v_call: TRBV7-9
d_call: TRBD2
j_call: TRBJ2-7
clone_size: NA
cdr3_aa: CASSTHRTSGSSYEQYF
cdr3_nt: TGTGCCAGCAGCACGCATCGCACTAGCGGGAGCTCCTACGAGCAGTACTTC

v_call: TRBV18
d_call: TRBD1
j_call: TRBJ1-5
clone_size: NA
cdr3_aa: CASSPPSGQVVRQPQHF
cdr3_nt: TGTGCCAGCTCACCACCGTCCGGACAGGTCGTGAGACAGCCCCAGCATTTT